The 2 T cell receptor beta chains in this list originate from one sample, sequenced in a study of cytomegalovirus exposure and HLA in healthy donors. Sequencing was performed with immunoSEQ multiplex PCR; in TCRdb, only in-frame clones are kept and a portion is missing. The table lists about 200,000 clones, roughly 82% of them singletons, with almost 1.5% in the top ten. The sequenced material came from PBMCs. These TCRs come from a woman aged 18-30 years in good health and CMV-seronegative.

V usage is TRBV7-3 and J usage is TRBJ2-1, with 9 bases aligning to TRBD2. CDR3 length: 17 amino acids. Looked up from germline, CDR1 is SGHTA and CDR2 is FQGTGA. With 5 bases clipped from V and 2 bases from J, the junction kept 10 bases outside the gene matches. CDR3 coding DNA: TGTGCCAGCAGCCGAGTTCGGAGCGGGGGGACCTACAATGAGCAGTTCTTC. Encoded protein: CASSRVRSGGTYNEQFF.

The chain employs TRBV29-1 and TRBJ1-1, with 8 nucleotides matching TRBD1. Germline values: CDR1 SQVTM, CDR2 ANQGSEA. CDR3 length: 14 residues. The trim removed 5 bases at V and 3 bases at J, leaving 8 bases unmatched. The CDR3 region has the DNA TGCAGCGTTTCAGGGGGCCGGGGTCACACTGAAGCTTTCTTT. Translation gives CSVSGGRGHTEAFF.